This record looks at one T cell receptor beta chain sequence and its context. This sample was taken from a study of Ad26.COV2.S vaccination and SARS-CoV-2 variants. Across the whole study: The authors gave Ad26.COV2.S intramuscularly, either once or twice 56 days apart.

Assay used: immunoSEQ multiplex PCR; TCRdb lists only in-frame clones, some missing. The data show hundreds of thousands of clones, approximately 92% seen once. The V gene lost 3 bases and the J gene lost 2 bases, with 9 bases spanning the gap. Germline CDR1 and CDR2: LNHDA and SQIVND (reference sequence). CDR3 length: 14 residues. Documented treatment: around 19 received Ad26.COV2.S at low or high dose, single or two shots; about 5 received placebo; per-sample allocation not given. Sampling happened 63 days after the first vaccine or placebo injection. Sequences were derived from peripheral blood, sampled in a trial of Ad26.COV2.S vaccine versus placebo. V usage is TRBV19 and J usage is TRBJ2-3, with D unresolved. The receptor was derived from a person between 18 and 65 years old who received the Ad26.COV2.S COVID-19 vaccine or a placebo. The CDR3, as DNA: TGTGCCAGTAGTATCATGCTATCCACAGATACGCAGTATTTT. Protein: CASSIMLSTDTQYF.